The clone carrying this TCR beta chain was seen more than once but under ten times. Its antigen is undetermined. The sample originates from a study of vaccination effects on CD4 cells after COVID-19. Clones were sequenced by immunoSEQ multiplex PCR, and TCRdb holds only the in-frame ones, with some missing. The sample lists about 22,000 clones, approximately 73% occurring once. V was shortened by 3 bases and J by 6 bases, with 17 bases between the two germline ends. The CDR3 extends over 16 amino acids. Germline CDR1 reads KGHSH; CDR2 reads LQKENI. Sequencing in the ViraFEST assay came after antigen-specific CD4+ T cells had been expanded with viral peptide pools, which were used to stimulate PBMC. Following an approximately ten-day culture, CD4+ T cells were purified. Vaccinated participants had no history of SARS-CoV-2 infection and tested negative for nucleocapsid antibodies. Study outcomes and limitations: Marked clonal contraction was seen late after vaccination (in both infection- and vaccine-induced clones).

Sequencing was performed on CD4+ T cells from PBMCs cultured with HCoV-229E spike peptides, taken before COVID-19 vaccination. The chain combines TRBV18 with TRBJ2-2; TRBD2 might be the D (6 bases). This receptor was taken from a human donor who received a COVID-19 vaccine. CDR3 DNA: TGTGCCAGCTCACCTGGTCTAGCGACAGACCCCGGGGAGCTGTTTTTT. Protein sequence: CASSPGLATDPGELFF.